Shown below are 9 T cell receptor beta chains from a single sample sequenced in a study of blood T cells in healthy people across ages. Alongside a J-beta primer mix, a sample-barcoded 5' primer served in a second PCR lasting roughly 7 to 11 cycles. Each CDR3 protein is one row after TCRdb ran MiXCR on the 5' RACE reads. Here the sample spans hundreds of thousands of distinct CDR3 sequences, around a fifth being singletons. Material: blood. These receptors all stem from a man between 65 and 80 years old in good health.

The rearrangement links TRBV7-8 to TRBJ1-1; a weak D match, TRBD1 (6 bases). Trimming left V 5 bases short and J 5 bases short, with 18 bases between. In germline, CDR1 is SGHVS, CDR2 FQNEAQ. The CDR3 contains 15 residues. This CDR3 is CASSKGDILGTEAFF. Written as DNA, the CDR3 is TGTGCCAGCAGCAAAGGGGACATCCTGGGAACTGAAGCTTTCTTT.

This clonotype has only a few counts. The chain couples TRBV20-1 to TRBJ2-5, with 12 bases matching TRBD2. Gene TRBJ2-1 matches the end of the DNA better, so the J call may be wrong. This CDR3 is built from 16 residues. Germline CDR1 DFQATT, CDR2 SNEGSKA (reference sequence). CDR3 region: CSARDPLAGGWNEQFF. For the CDR3, the DNA is TGCAGTGCTAGAGATCCCCTAGCGGGAGGGTGGAATGAGCAGTTCTTC.

This clonotype has just a few counts. Here the CDR3 DNA reads TGTGCCAGCTCACCTAGGACAGGGGAGGGAGAGACCCAGTACTTC. This sequence encodes CASSPRTGEGETQYF. This chain uses TRBV18 with TRBJ2-5; 9 bases align to TRBD1. Germline V gene lookup returns CDR1 KGHSH and CDR2 LQKENI. The CDR3 totals 15 residues. After removal of 3 bases from V and 4 bases from J, the junction contained 6 bases not matched to a gene.

The chain is built from TRBV3-1 and TRBJ1-3; D is undetermined. The CDR3 contains 14 residues. Germline V gene data show CDR1 as LGHDT and CDR2 as YNNKEL (reference sequence). With 4 bases removed from V and 0 bases from J, the gap between germline ends came to 7 bases. CDR3 nucleotides: TGTGCCAGCAGCCGATTAGACTCTGGAAACACCATATATTTT. Its translation is CASSRLDSGNTIYF.

The CDR3 protein is CAWSLLAGGTGELFF. The CDR3 nucleotides read TGTGCCTGGAGTCTGCTAGCGGGAGGCACCGGGGAGCTGTTTTTT. The chain couples TRBV30 to TRBJ2-2, with 11 positions matching TRBD2. Germline CDR1 is GTSNPN and CDR2 is SVGIG (reference sequence). Germline trimming cut 2 bases from V and 4 bases from J; bases unmatched to any gene: 3. This CDR3 is 15 amino acids long.

The chain carries TRBV6-2 or TRBV6-3 and TRBJ2-5, with TRBD2 matching 10 bases. This CDR3 comprises 17 residues. CDR1 and CDR2 (germline): MNHEY, SVGEGT. V trimming: 2 bases; J trimming: 0 bases; junction bases outside the gene matches: 6. CDR3 region: CASSYGLLAGDQETQYF. The CDR3 region has the DNA TGTGCCAGCAGTTACGGTCTCCTAGCGGGAGACCAAGAGACCCAGTACTTC.

A few counts support this clonotype. This rearrangement joins TRBV6-1 to TRBJ1-5; D gene uncertain. Germline CDR1 is MNHNS and CDR2 is SASEGT. CDR3 length: 15 residues. V was pared by 4 bases and J by 0 bases, with 10 bases between. The CDR3 here is CASSADTNSNQPQHF. The CDR3 nucleotides read TGTGCCAGCAGTGCAGACACCAATAGCAATCAGCCCCAGCATTTT.

This chain connects TRBV29-1 to TRBJ1-1; no definite D call. The CDR3 totals 12 residues. Trimming pared 3 bases from V and 6 bases from J, leaving 11 bases between. Germline V gives CDR1 SQVTM, CDR2 ANQGSEA. The CDR3: CSVDTGMAEAFF. The DNA for the CDR3 is TGCAGCGTTGACACGGGTATGGCTGAAGCTTTCTTT. Using reference TRBV29-1 and TRBJ1-1 for the parts outside the CDR3, the full variable domain is SAVISQKPSRDICQRGTSLTIQCQVDSQVTMMFWYRQQPGQSLTLIATANQGSEATYESGFVIDKFPISRPNLTFSTLTVSNMSPEDSSIYLCSVDTGMAEAFFGQGTRLTVV.

This clonotype has only a few counts. CDR3 nucleotides: TGCAGTGCTACCTCAGGGAGTAGAGAGACCCAGTACTTC. This codes for CSATSGSRETQYF. V usage is TRBV20-1 and J usage is TRBJ2-5; D may be TRBD1 or TRBD2 (5 bases each). The germline gives CDR1 DFQATT, CDR2 SNEGSKA (reference sequence). CDR3 size: 13 residues. Trimming shortened V by 4 bases and J by 4 bases, and 13 bases separated the two germline ends.